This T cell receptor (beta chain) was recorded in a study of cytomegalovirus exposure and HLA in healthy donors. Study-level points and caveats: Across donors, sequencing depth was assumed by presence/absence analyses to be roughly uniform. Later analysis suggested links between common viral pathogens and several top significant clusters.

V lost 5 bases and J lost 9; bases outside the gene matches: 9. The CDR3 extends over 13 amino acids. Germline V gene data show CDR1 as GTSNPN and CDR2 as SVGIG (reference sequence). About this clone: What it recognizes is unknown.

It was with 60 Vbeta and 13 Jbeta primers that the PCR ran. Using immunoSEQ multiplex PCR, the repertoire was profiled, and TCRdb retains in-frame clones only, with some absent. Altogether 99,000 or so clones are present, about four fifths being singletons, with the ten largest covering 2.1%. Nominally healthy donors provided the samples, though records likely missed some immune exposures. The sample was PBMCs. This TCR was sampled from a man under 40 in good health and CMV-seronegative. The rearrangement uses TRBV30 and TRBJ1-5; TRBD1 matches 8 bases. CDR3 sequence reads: CAWGTGIRGPQHF. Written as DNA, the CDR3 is TGTGCCTGGGGGACAGGTATAAGGGGGCCCCAGCATTTT.